The clone carrying this TCR beta chain was found many times. The sequence runs out 3 residues before the end of the CDR3; the remainder is reconstructed from the germline J gene. Generated by immunoSEQ multiplex PCR, the TCRdb table keeps only in-frame clones and is missing some. The counts give roughly 60,000 clones, none of them seen only once; about 1.5% is held by the top ten. In germline, CDR1 is DFQATT, CDR2 SNEGSKA (reference sequence). With 1 base clipped from V and 7 bases from J, the junction kept 9 bases outside the gene matches. CDR3 length equals 16 residues. This specimen comes from a study of T cell clonality in common variable immunodeficiency.

The chain is built from TRBV20-1 and TRBJ2-1, with TRBD2 matching 11 bases. This sequence originates from a person between 18 and 75 years old in good health. Sequencing was performed on peripheral blood mononuclear cells. CDR3: CSARALLAGVGNEQFF. CDR3 DNA (partial): TGCAGTGCTAGAGCCCTACTAGCGGGAGTTGGTAATGAG.